The entry below describes one T cell receptor (beta chain). What it recognizes is unknown. This sample was included in a study of response to subunit inactivated influenza vaccine. General study findings and limits: Only a handful of new T cells, the authors suggested, are recruited with each seasonal influenza vaccination.

TCRdb reprocessed the RT-PCR reads via MiXCR and lists one record per CDR3 protein. The sample yields around 200,000 distinct CDR3 sequences, approximately 12% seen once. Germline V lookup: CDR1 SGDLS, CDR2 YYNGEE. The CDR3 length is 13 residues. Trimming pared 4 bases from V and 5 bases from J, leaving 13 bases between. This sample was shared with a second study, whose subject was T cells expressing NK-cell markers. That paper notes: 5'RACE template switching with UMIs generated TCR beta cDNA. Of the CD8+ T cells in more than five donors, 1.0-7.0% belonged to dominant NKG2C+ clonotypes. Dominance of the CD3+CD56-NKG2C+ fraction by these clonotypes also held in four donors.

The sequence derives from a man aged 45-65 years who received an inactivated influenza vaccine. The chain carries TRBV9 and TRBJ2-7; possibly TRBD2 for D (5 bases). The sample here was CD8+ T cells sorted from PBMCs, taken 11 to 12 days after vaccination. CDR3 region: CASSPSRNHEQYF. CDR3 in DNA: TGTGCCAGCAGCCCTAGCCGGAACCACGAGCAGTACTTC.